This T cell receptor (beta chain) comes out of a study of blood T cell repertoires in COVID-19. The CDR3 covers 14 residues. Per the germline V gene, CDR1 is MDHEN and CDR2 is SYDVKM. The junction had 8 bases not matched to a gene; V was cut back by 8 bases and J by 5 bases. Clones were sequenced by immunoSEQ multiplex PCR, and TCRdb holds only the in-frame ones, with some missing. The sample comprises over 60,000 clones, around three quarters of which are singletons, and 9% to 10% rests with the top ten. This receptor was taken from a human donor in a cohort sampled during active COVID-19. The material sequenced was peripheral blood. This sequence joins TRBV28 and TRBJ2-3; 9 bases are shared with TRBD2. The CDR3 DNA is TGTGCCAGCGGCGGGACTAGCAAACGAGATACGCAGTATTTT. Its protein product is CASGGTSKRDTQYF.